These 11 T cell receptor beta chains were sequenced from one sample in a study of graft-versus-host responses after intestinal transplantation. Clones were sequenced by immunoSEQ multiplex PCR, and TCRdb holds only the in-frame ones, with some missing. The repertoire holds 95,000 to 150,000 clones, with approximately 95% as singletons. These receptors are not linked to any known antigen. The specimen comprised unstimulated CD8+ T cells sorted from spleen or lymph node cells, sampled before intestinal transplant. The source is a human donor who received an intestinal transplant.

This clone was seen a few times. The chain links TRBV9 to TRBJ2-1; 9 nucleotides align to TRBD2. CDR1 and CDR2 (germline): SGDLS, YYNGEE. The CDR3 runs to 15 residues. The junction had 6 bases not matched to a gene; V was cut back by 7 bases and J by 1 base. In nucleotides, the CDR3 is TGTGCCAGCGGACCTAGCGGGGAATCCTACAATGAGCAGTTCTTC. Translated: CASGPSGESYNEQFF. Combining the CDR3 with reference TRBV9 and TRBJ2-1 gives the whole variable domain DSGVTQTPKHLITATGQRVTLRCSPRSGDLSVYWYQQSLDQGLQFLIQYYNGEERAKGNILERFSAQQFPDLHSELNLSSLELGDSALYFCASGPSGESYNEQFFGPGTRLTVL.

The chain couples TRBV11-3 to TRBJ1-1, with no clear D. This CDR3 spans 13 amino acids. Deletions cut 1 base from V and 3 bases from J, with 6 bases between. CDR1 is SGHNT and CDR2 is YENEEA in the germline V gene. The CDR3 region has the DNA TGTGCCAGCAGCTTAGGACGGGACACTGAAGCTTTCTTT. Translation: CASSLGRDTEAFF.

The rearrangement joins TRBV28 to TRBJ1-2; TRBD1 matches 10 bases. The CDR3 is made up of 13 amino acids. With 7 bases clipped from V and 13 bases from J, the junction kept 12 bases outside the gene matches. Per the germline V gene, CDR1 is MDHEN and CDR2 is SYDVKM. The CDR3 protein is CASTIRQGAQSTF. The CDR3 DNA follows: TGTGCCAGCACCATAAGACAGGGGGCGCAGAGCACCTTC.

V and J are TRBV14 and TRBJ2-7; D is uncertain. In germline, CDR1 is SGHDN, CDR2 FVKESK. V lost 5 bases and J lost 0, with 14 bases in between. This CDR3 has 15 residues. The CDR3 DNA reads TGTGCCAGCAGCAAAAGTCGACACCCCTCCTACGAGCAGTACTTC. Translation gives CASSKSRHPSYEQYF.

This chain joins TRBV29-1 and TRBJ2-1, with 7 bases fitting TRBD2. The CDR3 length is 13 residues. CDR1 SQVTM and CDR2 ANQGSEA come from the germline V gene. The chain's CDR3 is CSSLAASYNEQFF. CDR3 bases: TGCTCTTCTCTAGCGGCCTCCTACAATGAGCAGTTCTTC.

J is TRBJ2-1 and V is TRBV5-6, with 7 bases aligning to TRBD2. Germline V CDR1 and CDR2: SGHDT, YYEEEE. The CDR3 is 16 residues long. Trimming cost V 0 bases and J 0 bases; bases outside gene matches: 3. The DNA for the CDR3 is TGTGCCAGCAGCTTGGCCCCTAGCGGCTCCTACAATGAGCAGTTCTTC. Its protein is CASSLAPSGSYNEQFF. Full variable domain (missing parts from reference TRBV5-6 and TRBJ2-1): DAGVTQSPTHLIKTRGQQVTLRCSPKSGHDTVSWYQQALGQGPQFIFQYYEEEERQRGNFPDRFSGHQFPNYSSELNVNALLLGDSALYLCASSLAPSGSYNEQFFGPGTRLTVL.

The V call is TRBV7-9, the J call TRBJ2-1; 12 nucleotides match TRBD2. The CDR3 consists of 14 residues. Germline CDR1 is SEHNR and CDR2 is FQNEAQ (reference sequence). V was clipped by 7 bases and J by 8 bases; unmatched bases: 6. The CDR3 reads CASMMTSGRHEQFF. The CDR3 region has the DNA TGTGCCAGCATGATGACTAGCGGGAGACATGAGCAGTTCTTC.

Notes on this clone: A read error may produce the germline difference seen at one junction end. Other DNA sequences in this sample translate to the same CDR3. This chain links TRBV7-3 with TRBJ2-2; TRBD1 agrees at 7 bases. Germline V gene data show CDR1 as SGHTA and CDR2 as FQGTGA. The CDR3 consists of 14 residues. CDR3: CASSLTGDTGELFF. CDR3 in DNA: TGTGCCAGCAGCCTAACAGGGGACACCGGGGAGCTGTTTTTT.

The table lists this clone with a count of one. This chain links TRBV11-1 with TRBJ2-1; TRBD2 agrees at 11 bases. Germline trimming cut 1 base from V and 5 bases from J; bases unmatched to any gene: 1. Germline CDR1 reads SGHAT; CDR2 reads FQDESV (reference sequence). The CDR3 runs to 15 residues. The CDR3 is CASSLVAGGDNEQFF. CDR3 nucleotides: TGTGCCAGCAGCTTAGTAGCGGGAGGGGACAATGAGCAGTTCTTC.

V is TRBV27 and J is TRBJ2-1, with D possibly TRBD2 on 5 matching bases. The CDR3 is 15 amino acids. Germline CDR1 MNHEY, CDR2 SMNVEV (reference sequence). V gave up 0 bases and J gave up 10 bases, with 16 bases separating them. The CDR3 is CASSLSSVGAGEQFF. The CDR3 DNA reads as TGTGCCAGCAGTTTATCTAGCGTAGGCGCAGGCGAGCAGTTCTTC.

In this sample, this clone turned up a few times. The CDR3 coding sequence is TGTGCCAGCAGCGTAGGGGGCGGGGAGCTGTTTTTT. As protein: CASSVGGGELFF. The chain employs TRBV9 and TRBJ2-2; D ambiguous. The CDR3 covers 12 residues. V was trimmed by 0 bases and J by 7 bases, leaving 4 bases between them. Germline V gene data show CDR1 as SGDLS and CDR2 as YYNGEE.